A selection of T cell receptor beta chains follows, all from one sample in a study of blood T cell repertoires in COVID-19. TCRdb keeps only in-frame clones here, not all; method: immunoSEQ multiplex PCR. Here the sample spans about 430,000 clones, 85% to 90% being singletons. The sequenced sample consisted of PBMCs or T cells enriched from blood (not recorded which). All receptors derive from a woman in her twenties or thirties with acute COVID-19. CDR3s include the opening cysteine and the closing phenylalanine or tryptophan. Each record gives: clone size, V gene, D gene, J gene, CDR3 protein, CDR3 DNA. A D gene is named only where the DNA matches it firmly. Size values are once, few and many counts, or a class for expanded clones, and some rows have none.

>NA|TRBV5-1|NA|TRBJ2-7
CASSVRGSYEQYF
TGCGCCAGCAGTGTTCGGGGGAGTTACGAGCAGTACTTC
>NA|TRBV30|NA|TRBJ2-7
CAWSVLPYSYEQYF
TGTGCCTGGAGTGTACTTCCCTACTCCTACGAGCAGTACTTC
>NA|TRBV5-6|TRBD1|TRBJ1-1
CASSLSLGQGNTEAFF
TGTGCCAGCAGCTTGAGTTTAGGACAGGGGAACACTGAAGCTTTCTTT
>NA|TRBV10-2|TRBD1|TRBJ2-1
CASSGRTGFYEQFF
TGCGCCAGCAGTGGGAGGACAGGGTTCTATGAGCAGTTCTTC
>NA|TRBV7-2|NA|TRBJ2-3
CASSLGAKTSTDTQYF
TGTGCCAGCAGCTTAGGGGCAAAAACTAGCACAGATACGCAGTATTTT
>NA|TRBV7-9|NA|TRBJ2-1
CASSLAGATGTEQFF
TGTGCCAGCAGCTTAGCGGGGGCAACAGGGACTGAGCAGTTCTTC
>NA|TRBV7-2|TRBD1|TRBJ2-1
CASSLVAGTGYYNEQFF
TGTGCCAGCAGCTTAGTGGCCGGGACAGGGTATTACAATGAGCAGTTCTTC
>NA|TRBV5-1|NA|TRBJ1-1
CASSSYYGGATEAFF
TGCGCCAGCAGCTCCTACTATGGGGGGGCCACTGAAGCTTTCTTT
>NA|TRBV19|NA|TRBJ2-3
CASRIGAATSTDTQYF
TGTGCCAGTAGGATTGGGGCGGCTACTAGCACAGATACGCAGTATTTT
>few|TRBV12-3/TRBV12-4|NA|TRBJ1-1
CASRLQYTEAFF
TGTGCCAGCAGGCTCCAGTACACTGAAGCTTTCTTT
>NA|TRBV6-5|NA|TRBJ1-5
CASRIRQVSNQPQHF
TGTGCCAGCAGGATAAGACAGGTTAGCAATCAGCCCCAGCATTTT
>NA|TRBV13|NA|TRBJ1-6
CASSFGQSSYNSPLHF
TGTGCCAGCAGCTTCGGACAGAGCTCCTATAATTCACCCCTCCACTTT
>NA|TRBV5-6|TRBD1|TRBJ1-6
CASSLRQGAYNSPLHF
TGTGCCAGCAGCCTACGACAGGGCGCCTATAATTCACCCCTCCACTTT
>NA|TRBV5-1|TRBD1|TRBJ2-7
CASRRFTGAYEQYF
TGCGCCAGCAGGAGGTTTACAGGGGCCTACGAGCAGTACTTC
>NA|TRBV27|TRBD2|TRBJ2-5
CASTQTSGGWETQYF
TGTGCCAGCACTCAGACTAGCGGGGGGTGGGAGACCCAGTACTTC
>NA|TRBV7-3|NA|TRBJ1-2
CASSLGSGNYGYTF
TGTGCCAGCAGCTTAGGGTCCGGGAACTATGGCTACACCTTC
>few|TRBV12-5|TRBD1|TRBJ1-3
CASGLANGQGGNTIYF
TGTGCTAGTGGTTTAGCGAACGGACAGGGAGGAAACACCATATATTTT
>NA|TRBV5-1|TRBD1|TRBJ1-6
CASSTGTGYNSPLHF
TGCGCCAGCAGCACCGGGACAGGTTATAATTCACCCCTCCACTTT
>NA|TRBV5-5|NA|TRBJ2-7
CASSLRGEAGNTYEQYF
TGTGCCAGCAGCCTGCGTGGTGAGGCAGGGAATACCTACGAGCAGTACTTC
>NA|TRBV3-1/TRBV3-2|NA|TRBJ2-7
CASHITPTRGEYEQYF
TGTGCCAGCCACATCACCCCTACTCGCGGGGAATACGAGCAGTACTTC
>NA|TRBV12-3/TRBV12-4|TRBD1|TRBJ1-1
CASQRQGFAEAFF
TGTGCCAGCCAGCGACAGGGATTCGCTGAAGCTTTCTTT
>NA|TRBV9|NA|TRBJ2-2
CASSVATRDSISTGELFF
TGTGCCAGCAGCGTAGCAACGCGGGACAGTATTTCCACCGGGGAGCTGTTTTTT
>NA|TRBV29-1|TRBD2|TRBJ2-3
CSVVGGADTQYF
TGCAGCGTTGTCGGGGGGGCAGATACGCAGTATTTT
>NA|TRBV2|TRBD1|TRBJ2-5
CARFLYRDRGPKEASKQETQYF
TGTGCCAGGTTCCTTTACCGGGACAGGGGGCCGAAGGAAGCGAGCAAGCAAGAGACCCAGTACTTC
>NA|TRBV5-1|TRBD2|TRBJ2-1
CASSLVVAGGLNEQFF
TGCGCCAGCAGCTTGGTGGTAGCGGGGGGACTAAATGAGCAGTTCTTC
>NA|TRBV2|TRBD1|TRBJ2-1
CASSGGGQGNYNEQFF
TGTGCCAGCAGCGGAGGTGGACAGGGGAATTACAATGAGCAGTTCTTC
>few|TRBV5-4|NA|TRBJ1-1
CASSLAGKNTEAFF
TGTGCCAGCAGCTTGGCAGGGAAGAACACTGAAGCTTTCTTT
>NA|TRBV6-5|NA|TRBJ1-4
CASSYISPTNEKLFF
TGTGCCAGCAGTTATATATCTCCAACTAATGAAAAACTGTTTTTT
>NA|TRBV24-1|TRBD1|TRBJ2-4
CATGGDRGTNIQYF
TGTGCCACCGGGGGGGACAGGGGAACGAACATTCAGTACTTC
>NA|TRBV6-5|NA|TRBJ2-6
CASSLPKSSGANVLTF
TGTGCCAGCAGTTTGCCTAAGAGCTCTGGGGCCAACGTCCTGACTTTC
>NA|TRBV7-9|TRBD1|TRBJ1-6
CASSLGGGQGPLEWSPLHF
TGTGCCAGCAGCTTAGGGGGGGGACAGGGGCCCCTCGAGTGGTCACCCCTCCACTTT
>NA|TRBV5-1|TRBD1|TRBJ1-2
CASSLTGDYGYTF
TGCGCCAGCAGCTTAACAGGGGACTATGGCTACACCTTC
>NA|TRBV12-3/TRBV12-4|NA|TRBJ1-1
CASSHKRTEAFF
TGTGCCAGCAGCCATAAGCGGACTGAAGCTTTCTTT
>NA|TRBV2|NA|TRBJ1-2
CASKPGANPNYGYTF
TGTGCCAGCAAGCCAGGGGCCAACCCTAACTATGGCTACACCTTC
>NA|TRBV18|NA|TRBJ1-1
CASSPRVGGNMNTEAFF
TGTGCCAGCTCACCCAGGGTGGGAGGGAACATGAACACTGAAGCTTTCTTT
>NA|TRBV3-1/TRBV3-2|NA|TRBJ2-1
CASSQVQGRANEQFF
TGTGCCAGCAGCCAAGTTCAGGGCAGGGCAAATGAGCAGTTCTTC
>NA|TRBV7-8|TRBD1|TRBJ1-3
CASSPAGTGRGLSGNTIYF
TGTGCCAGCAGCCCCGCCGGGACAGGGAGGGGTTTGTCGGGAAACACCATATATTTT
>few|TRBV2|TRBD2|TRBJ2-2
CASSAHSGTRHTGELFF
TGTGCCAGCAGTGCGCACTCCGGGACTAGACACACCGGGGAGCTGTTTTTT
>once|TRBV28|TRBD1|TRBJ1-5
CASSLIGQGEQPQHF
TGTGCCAGCAGTTTAATAGGCCAGGGGGAGCAGCCCCAGCATTTT
>NA|TRBV7-3|NA|TRBJ2-1
CASSPRVAGPLNNEQFF
TGTGCCAGCAGCCCTCGGGTGGCGGGGCCTCTAAACAATGAGCAGTTCTTC
>NA|TRBV29-1|TRBD1|TRBJ1-4
CSAQGGTGGGEKLFF
TGCAGCGCCCAGGGGGGTACAGGGGGCGGTGAAAAACTGTTTTTT
>NA|TRBV28|TRBD1|TRBJ1-2
CASSPAGTVGYTF
TGTGCCAGCAGTCCCGCCGGGACAGTGGGCTACACCTTC
>NA|TRBV7-9|TRBD1|TRBJ1-2
CASSSVPGQGAVGYTF
TGTGCCAGCAGCTCCGTCCCGGGACAGGGGGCGGTTGGCTACACCTTC
>NA|TRBV12-5|TRBD2|TRBJ2-1
CASGTLGASGDSYNEQFF
TGTGCTAGTGGCACCCTTGGGGCTAGCGGGGACTCCTACAATGAGCAGTTCTTC
>NA|TRBV28|NA|TRBJ1-5
CASKSLSGTKDQPQHF
TGTGCCAGCAAAAGCTTATCTGGGACTAAAGATCAGCCCCAGCATTTT
>NA|TRBV24-1|NA|TRBJ2-3
CATQQGWGTDTQYF
TGTGCCACCCAGCAGGGGTGGGGCACAGATACGCAGTATTTT
>NA|TRBV29-1|TRBD1|TRBJ1-1
CSARTGAANTEAFF
TGCAGCGCCCGTACAGGGGCCGCGAACACTGAAGCTTTCTTT
>NA|TRBV27|TRBD1|TRBJ2-7
CASSLRQGREQYF
TGTGCCAGCAGTCTGAGACAGGGGCGCGAGCAGTACTTC
>NA|TRBV7-9|TRBD1|TRBJ1-5
CASSPETGLGNQPQHF
TGTGCCAGCAGCCCAGAGACAGGGCTGGGGAATCAGCCCCAGCATTTT
>NA|TRBV9|TRBD1|TRBJ1-1
CASSVVGTGVTEAFF
TGTGCCAGCAGCGTAGTGGGGACAGGGGTCACTGAAGCTTTCTTT
>NA|TRBV2|TRBD1|TRBJ1-3
CASSINRGWGNTIYF
TGTGCCAGCAGTATAAACAGGGGATGGGGAAACACCATATATTTT
>NA|TRBV18|TRBD1|TRBJ2-1
CASSRDSRNEQFF
TGTGCCAGCTCCCGGGACAGCCGCAATGAGCAGTTCTTC
>NA|TRBV7-9|NA|TRBJ1-2
CASSPRLDGYTF
TGTGCCAGCAGCCCGCGGCTAGATGGCTACACCTTC
>NA|TRBV28|NA|TRBJ2-3
CAAGGRRARDTQYF
TGTGCCGCCGGTGGGAGGCGGGCCCGAGATACGCAGTATTTT
>NA|TRBV5-6|TRBD1|TRBJ1-2
CASSLSGTGDYGYTF
TGTGCCAGCAGCTTATCCGGGACAGGAGACTATGGCTACACCTTC
>NA|TRBV29-1|NA|TRBJ2-3
CSVAKTARTSTDTQYF
TGCAGCGTGGCTAAGACAGCGAGAACTAGCACAGATACGCAGTATTTT
>NA|TRBV7-9|TRBD1|TRBJ2-3
CASSPGQAMADTQYF
TGTGCCAGCAGTCCGGGACAGGCTATGGCAGATACGCAGTATTTT
>once|TRBV30|TRBD1|TRBJ1-2
CAWTAQGYGYTF
TGTGCCTGGACCGCACAGGGGTATGGCTACACCTTC